This TCR beta chain was obtained from a study of T cells in Graves' hyperthyroidism and ophthalmopathy. On the study more broadly: Staff took peripheral blood when the initial diagnosis was made, before any treatment began.

Ophthalmopathy cases scored 3 or more on the Clinical Activity Score and 4 or more on NOSPECS grade, with duration below 3 months. This clonotype was observed at least ten times. The antigen remains undetermined. From RNA transcripts, TCR beta CDR3 regions were amplified. HTBI primers were used for first-round RT-PCR of the TCR CDR3. From the multiplex PCR reads, TCRdb called clonotypes with MiXCR, one entry per CDR3 protein. The table lists almost 350,000 distinct CDR3 sequences, 15% to 20% of them singletons. V lost 0 bases and J lost 8, with 15 bases in between. The V gene's germline CDR1 is MNHEY and CDR2 SVGEGT. This CDR3 comprises 15 residues. The study's findings and limits: Model-based prediction identified ophthalmopathy a median approximately 6.2 months prior to its onset. Most thyroid clonotypes with frequency above 0.001 were detected in blood.

The origin of this receptor is a woman aged 40 to 50 with Graves' ophthalmopathy. Sequencing used blood. The chain is built from TRBV6-2 or TRBV6-3 and TRBJ2-3; D possibly corresponds to TRBD1 (6 bases). The CDR3 DNA reads TGTGCCAGCAGTTACTCGACGATTCAAGGGGGTACGCAGTATTTT. It translates to CASSYSTIQGGTQYF.